This T cell receptor (beta chain) derives from a study of cytomegalovirus exposure and HLA in healthy donors (dated by TCRdb to about 2017). About the investigation overall: An earlier analysis of fewer than 750 of the donors reported 250 to 300 Gb of sequence data and some 110 million unique TCR beta sequences obtained from 180 million or so T cells. An early release that covered about 600 HLA-typed donors contained about 300 gigabases of sequencing data and around 85 million unique TCR sequences. Of the approximately 370 genotyped donors, 75% to 85% were placed in the genetic ancestry cluster associated with self-reported Caucasian donors. The study aimed to test whether cataloging public T cell receptors could reveal signatures of past pathogen exposure. The study profiled the T cell repertoires of hundreds of subjects by immunosequencing and related them to cytomegalovirus serostatus. Along with the approximately 620-subject first cohort, a separate validation cohort of more than 90 different subjects was used. The study combined high-throughput TCR immunosequencing, statistical association of individual TCRs with disease status, and machine learning to predict cytomegalovirus infection status. In a later analysis, previously published TCR beta repertoires from roughly 710 donors were re-analyzed and high-resolution HLA genotyping was added so that TCR occurrence patterns could be studied. The later analysis used no new phenotypic data to find candidate immune exposures, relying instead on TCR beta sequences and their occurrence across donors. In an earlier analysis of roughly 600 of the donors, high-throughput TCR beta sequencing was used to judge whether each TCR beta V gene segment behaved as functional or pseudogenic. Alongside the repertoire data, information on donor age, sex, ethnicity and CMV serostatus was compiled. A later genetic analysis took genome-wide SNP genotypes for about 55% of the roughly 700 donors and used that subset as a discovery cohort. All discovery cohort repertoires had been generated using a single sequencing platform. Both class I and class II loci were covered by HLA typing, at four-digit resolution. The number of donors typed differed by locus, with about 629-640 for A, B, C, DRB1 and DQB1, around 560 for DQA1, 600 to 610 for DPA1, and some 440 for DPB1. Because of strong linkage in the cohort, five DR-DQ haplotypes were treated as single units for association and clustering. Among around 400 genotyped donors of the cohort, an average of approximately 200,000 unique TCR beta nucleotide sequences was sequenced per donor, of which about 20% were non-productive.

As to this clone: Its antigen specificity is not known. Base quality data are lacking; no much larger clone is found one base away.

In total, over 600 healthy bone marrow donors made up the cohort. All cohort members were sampled while nominally healthy, although unrecorded immune exposures were likely present. The donor was CMV seronegative and was included in the group of under 450 seronegative cohort members. Every donor gave a peripheral blood sample, and the peripheral blood mononuclear cells from that sample were used for TCR beta sequencing. Genomic DNA extraction from the blood cell samples was performed with the Qiagen DNeasy Blood Extraction Kit. Paper-wide results and their limitations: Specific HLA alleles were associated with around 18,000 TCR beta sequences at a false discovery rate of 0.05 in a later analysis. According to the authors, the approach could potentially be generalized to other disease states and immunological phenotypes. A further reported finding was that TCR beta sequences accurately predicted the HLA-A and HLA-B alleles for most subjects in the first cohort. Most CMV-associated TCR beta chains appeared to be HLA-restricted in a later analysis, and the HLA associations seemed to be driven largely by CMV exposure. In the study, 150 to 200 TCR beta chains were listed as associated with cytomegalovirus. In an earlier analysis of under 600 of the donors, most TCR beta V segments were observed in productive rearrangements about 90% or about 30% of the time, broadly matching IMGT annotations. While some public TCRs were present in many individuals, most TCR sequences turned up only very rarely across donors. Several of the top co-occurrence clusters appeared to be linked to parvovirus B19, influenza, CMV and Epstein-Barr virus, according to a later analysis. Because HLA typing was missing for some donors at each locus, association tests included only the typed subset. Because the 87-base-pair reads could not distinguish some IMGT-functional V segments, including TRBV6-2 and TRBV6-3, those segments were excluded. A later analysis found that TCR association rates varied across HLA loci, with DRB1 alleles showing the most associated TCRs and HLA-C alleles the fewest. Roughly uniform sequencing depth across donors was assumed in presence/absence analyses, although this assumption may not hold. In a later analysis, HLA-associated TCR beta chains were found to be more clonally expanded and to have lower generation probabilities than equally common non-associated chains. Because counts were too low, 15 to 20 rarely observed V segments, including chromosome 9 orphons, were excluded from the earlier analysis of 587 of the donors. The classifier was reported to diagnose cytomegalovirus status with high specificity and sensitivity in both the original and validation cohorts. Linkage disequilibrium might explain the correlated functional status among segregating V segments, but an unknown experimental factor could not be excluded. In a later genetic analysis, fewer N-insertions in productive TCRs were reported among donors in an Asian-associated ancestry cluster than the approximately 710-donor mean. In this cohort, only TCR beta chains were sequenced, and detectable features were limited by the absence of alpha or paired-chain data. In a later genetic analysis, a missense DCLRE1C variant was associated with V-gene and J-gene trimming of TCR beta chains, and the association was replicated in an independent cohort. Immune exposure information for the cohort was limited to CMV serostatus. A cluster of highly shared sequence variants was judged likely to be a technical artifact of the sequencing pipeline. When HLA alleles, especially DR and DQ, strongly co-occurred, attributing TCR associations to individual alleles was difficult. In vitro tests confirmed that three of the cytomegalovirus-associated TCR beta chains recognize cytomegalovirus antigens.

Inclusive of the bounding cysteine and phenylalanine, the CDR3 is 11 residues long. Just CDR3 DNA is preserved here, 33 bases in frame from base 1. The CDR1 and CDR2 encoded by the germline V gene are MDHEN and SYDVKM. Trimming takes 10 bases from V and 2 bases from J, and the germline ends sit 8 bases apart. The library was generated by the immunoSEQ multiplex PCR assay. For the multiplex PCR, a mixture combining 60 forward primers for TCR Vbeta segments and 13 reverse primers for TCR Jbeta segments was used. Amplification of the CDR3 region of rearranged TCR beta genes was performed with a multiplex PCR assay on genomic DNA. The amplified TCR beta libraries were sequenced on the Illumina HiSeq System as 87-base-pair reads. Under the source paper's analysis protocol: A later analysis tallied about 77 million unique TCR beta chains across the 650 to 750 repertoires, and roughly 11 million of those chains were shared by two or more donors. To remove PCR and sequencing errors, raw reads were error-corrected and collapsed into unique sequences using a nearest-neighbor algorithm that merged closely related sequences. Alignment of CDR3 sequences to IMGT reference sequences was used to assign V, D and J gene segments. For a sequence to be retained, a match of at least six nucleotides was required to both a V gene segment and a J gene segment. A rearrangement was called productive if the CDR3 had no stop codons and remained in frame with V and J, and every other rearrangement was called non-productive. Following IMGT convention, CDR3 was defined as the stretch from the second conserved V-encoded cysteine to the conserved J-encoded phenylalanine. The earlier analysis of some 600 of the donors excluded sequences that lacked an unambiguous match to a single V gene segment. An earlier analysis of approximately 590 of the donors called V segments functional above 56.7% productive rearrangements and segregating when the between-donor standard deviation exceeded 5%. A statistical classification framework was built for diagnosing cytomegalovirus status from the catalog of TCR beta chain sequences. A later analysis assigned V and J genes by comparing TCR nucleotide sequences with IMGT/GENE-DB human TR gene sequences. Using the TCRdist pipeline, a later analysis assigned CDR3 sequences along with most-parsimonious VDJ recombination scenarios. A later analysis defined each TCR beta chain by its CDR3 amino acid sequence plus V-gene family, and excluded reads lacking a unique V-gene family. As a way to deal with suspected cross-contamination and a sequencing artifact, a later analysis dropped 500 to 700 nucleotide sequences that were highly shared and had low generation probability. In a later analysis, a clonal expansion index for each public chain was calculated from normalized within-repertoire ranks of inferred template counts. Generation probabilities in a later analysis came from a VDJ recombination model fitted to out-of-frame rearrangements, and those results were checked against IGoR. Hypergeometric tests were used in a later analysis to score TCR-TCR, TCR-HLA and TCR-CMV co-occurrence, with a repertoire-size bias correction applied to the TCR pairs. False discovery rates were estimated in a later analysis by permuting HLA or CMV assignments 20 times. A later analysis grouped co-occurring TCRs with DBSCAN, adding TCRdist sequence similarity when clustering within HLA-allele-positive subsets. For co-occurrence clustering, repertoires with fewer than 30,000 or more than 120,000 public chains were excluded, along with about five repertoires with anomalous nucleotide sharing. What TCRdb holds here is the immuneACCESS table cut down to in-frame rearrangements. Part of the clones is not present; checked against another copy, under half of the missing clones reflect an unresolved V gene, and the others are unexplained. V and J calls and clone size follow that table, whereas D and trimming were derived from the DNA. The sample records fewer than 200,000 clones, around 81% of which are singletons. The ten largest clones capture around 2.4% of the sample.

The origin of this receptor is a woman aged 25-40 years in good health and CMV-seronegative. The sequencing sample was made of PBMCs. This chain is built from TRBV28 and TRBJ2-5; the D gene is possibly TRBD1, with 6 bases matching. The DNA sequence is given as TGTGCCACCGGACAGCAAGAGACCCAGTACTTC. Translated, it reads CATGQQETQYF.